This T cell receptor (beta chain) was retrieved from a study of cytomegalovirus exposure and HLA in healthy donors. The study's findings and limits: Per a later analysis, HLA-associated TCR beta chains showed more clonal expansion than other, equally common TCR beta chains.

Vbeta (60) and Jbeta (13) primers were used in the PCR. Using immunoSEQ multiplex PCR, the repertoire was profiled, and TCRdb retains in-frame clones only, with some absent. The profile shows tens of thousands of clones, approximately 76% of them singletons. Notes on this clone: Its antigen is still unknown.

The germline V and J ends were trimmed by 6 bases and 8 bases, with 16 bases remaining between them. CDR1 is LNHNV and CDR2 is YYDKDF in the germline V gene (reference sequence). CDR3 size: 14 residues. Specimen: PBMCs. The chain has TRBV15 and TRBJ1-4; D is unresolved. This TCR came from a middle-aged man in good health and CMV-seronegative. CDR3 nucleotide sequence: TGTGCCACCAGTCAGTCAGGCGCTCTGGAAAAACTGTTTTTT. This translates into CATSQSGALEKLFF.